The next 18 T cell receptor beta chains were all read from a single sample in a study of T cell responses to AZD1222 COVID-19 vaccine. The table came from immunoSEQ multiplex PCR; TCRdb's copy has only in-frame clones and leaves some out. The data hold about 94,000 clones, with roughly 85% observed a single time. This specimen was peripheral blood, taken 28 days after the second AZD1222 dose. These receptors were obtained from an adult who received the AZD1222 COVID-19 vaccine.

The chain carries TRBV30 and TRBJ1-6, with TRBD1 as a possible D gene (6 bases). CDR3 length: 14 amino acids. V gave up 5 bases and J gave up 7 bases, with 15 bases separating them. Germline V CDR1 and CDR2: GTSNPN, SVGIG (reference sequence). Written as DNA, the CDR3 is TGTGCCTGGGGGAACAGGGTGGTCAATTCACCCCTCCACTTT. Protein: CAWGNRVVNSPLHF.

This sequence joins TRBV6-5 and TRBJ2-1, with D possibly called TRBD1 or TRBD2 (6 bases each). Germline CDR1 reads MNHEY; CDR2 reads SVGAGI. V lost 2 bases and J 3 bases, leaving 11 bases between the germline ends. The CDR3 runs to 15 residues. CDR3 region: CASSYRGVGYNEQFF. CDR3 DNA sequence: TGTGCCAGCAGTTACAGGGGGGTAGGCTACAATGAGCAGTTCTTC.

V is TRBV28 and J is TRBJ2-3; D remains ambiguous. The V gene's germline CDR1 is MDHEN and CDR2 SYDVKM. Trimming stripped 1 base from V and 10 bases from J, with 15 bases between. The CDR3 loop spans 14 amino acids. The CDR3 reads CASSLSPVRWSQYF. The CDR3 DNA reads TGTGCCAGCAGTTTATCCCCCGTCCGGTGGTCGCAGTATTTT.

The CDR3 coding sequence is TGTGCCAGCAGCTTCAAGAGAGGGACAGGGGATATGATCTATGGCTACACCTTC. It is translated as CASSFKRGTGDMIYGYTF. The chain employs TRBV7-9 and TRBJ1-2; 10 nucleotides align to TRBD1. Looked up from germline, CDR1 is SEHNR and CDR2 is FQNEAQ (reference sequence). The V gene end was trimmed by 3 bases and the J gene end by 4 bases; junction bases not matched to a gene: 14. The CDR3 covers 18 residues.

CDR3 region: CASTGDSSYGYTF. In DNA, the CDR3 is TGTGCCAGCACAGGGGATAGCTCTTATGGCTACACCTTC. J is TRBJ1-2 and V is TRBV3-1 (or the pseudogene TRBV3-2); perhaps TRBD1 as D (6 bases). This CDR3 is 13 amino acids long. The V gene lost 7 bases and the J gene lost 5 bases, with 14 bases spanning the gap. Germline loops: CDR1 LGHDT, CDR2 YNNKEL (reference sequence).

The chain combines TRBV19 with TRBJ1-4; D unresolved. This CDR3 spans 14 amino acids. Germline CDR1 LNHDA, CDR2 SQIVND (reference sequence). With 9 bases removed from V and 2 bases from J, the gap between germline ends came to 13 bases. DNA for the CDR3: TGTGCCAGCCATGAGGGTTCCACTAATGAAAAACTGTTTTTT. This gives the protein CASHEGSTNEKLFF.

V gene TRBV9 combines with J gene TRBJ1-1, with TRBD1 as a possible D gene (5 bases). V was shortened by 0 bases and J by 4 bases, with 10 bases between the two germline ends. Per the germline V gene, CDR1 is SGDLS and CDR2 is YYNGEE. This CDR3 comprises 14 residues. The CDR3 nucleotides are TGTGCCAGCAGCGTAGGGCGCGGGGCCACTGAAGCTTTCTTT. Translation: CASSVGRGATEAFF.

The J gene is TRBJ1-1, the V gene TRBV2; D is unresolved. Trimming pared 4 bases from V and 7 bases from J, leaving 13 bases between. This CDR3 spans 13 amino acids. Germline loops: CDR1 SNHLY, CDR2 FYNNEI. The CDR3 nucleotides are TGTGCCAGCAGTGTGGGAGGGTCAGTTGAAGCTTTCTTT. Its translation: CASSVGGSVEAFF.

This rearrangement joins TRBV20-1 to TRBJ2-5; 10 nucleotides match TRBD2. The CDR3 spans 15 residues. The germline V gene has CDR1 DFQATT and CDR2 SNEGSKA (reference sequence). Trimming removed 3 bases from V and 1 base from J; junction bases left unmatched: 5. The CDR3 is CSASNSGGSQETQYF. The CDR3 DNA follows: TGCAGTGCTAGTAATAGCGGGGGGTCCCAAGAGACCCAGTACTTC.

The chain combines TRBV20-1 with TRBJ2-5; 10 bases fit TRBD2. V trimming: 3 bases; J trimming: 4 bases; junction bases outside the gene matches: 8. The CDR3 spans 15 residues. CDR1 is DFQATT and CDR2 is SNEGSKA in the germline V gene (reference sequence). In DNA form, the CDR3 reads TGCAGTGCTAGTCCCAGCGGGGGGGCAGTAGAGACCCAGTACTTC. Protein: CSASPSGGAVETQYF.

V gene TRBV29-1 combines with J gene TRBJ2-3; 9 nucleotides match TRBD2. J was trimmed by 0 bases and V by 7 bases; bases with no gene match: 8. Germline V gives CDR1 SQVTM, CDR2 ANQGSEA. The CDR3 has 15 residues. The CDR3 loop is CSALTSGFSTDTQYF. CDR3 DNA: TGCAGCGCCCTGACTAGCGGATTTAGCACAGATACGCAGTATTTT.

This clone was picked up a small number of times. This chain joins TRBV27 and TRBJ1-5; D unclear. V dropped 8 bases and J dropped 6 bases, with 14 bases sitting between them. Germline lookup yields CDR1 MNHEY and CDR2 SMNVEV (reference sequence). The CDR3 is 13 residues long. DNA for the CDR3: TGTGCCAGCTCCCAAGACATGCGTCAGCCCCAGCATTTT. This sequence encodes CASSQDMRQPQHF.

This rearrangement joins TRBV7-2 to TRBJ2-3, with D unclear. This CDR3 has 12 amino acids. The germline gives CDR1 SGHTA, CDR2 FQGNSA. V shed 0 bases and J shed 5 bases, with 3 bases lying between them. CDR3 DNA sequence: TGTGCCAGCAGCTTAGCGGTAGATACGCAGTATTTT. Its protein product is CASSLAVDTQYF.

This clone was seen a handful of times. The chain combines TRBV3-1 (or the pseudogene TRBV3-2) with TRBJ2-1; D assignment may be TRBD1 or TRBD2 (6 bases each). The CDR3 length is 20 residues. Germline V gene data show CDR1 as LGHDT and CDR2 as YNNKEL (reference sequence). V was pared by 5 bases and J by 4 bases, with 30 bases between. The CDR3 DNA sequence: TGTGCCAGCAGCTCACAAGGGGGGCTGGCGGGGCGATACACATACAATGAGCAGTTCTTC. Its translation: CASSSQGGLAGRYTYNEQFF.

The V gene is TRBV6-5, the J gene TRBJ2-1, with D possibly being TRBD2 (7 bases). The CDR3 has 16 amino acids. CDR1 and CDR2 (germline): MNHEY, SVGAGI. V was cut by 3 bases and J by 5 bases, with 17 bases left in between. The CDR3 DNA is TGTGCCAGCAGTTATAGAGCGGGAACAGGGCACAATGAGCAGTTCTTC. Amino acid sequence: CASSYRAGTGHNEQFF.

This clone appeared once. This chain connects TRBV18 to TRBJ2-2; no clear D. V lost 5 bases, J lost 5 bases, and 3 bases lay in between. From germline, CDR1 is KGHSH and CDR2 LQKENI. This CDR3 spans 11 amino acids. The CDR3 DNA follows: TGTGCCAGCTCAACGACCGGGGAGCTGTTTTTT. It is translated as CASSTTGELFF.

The rearrangement links TRBV5-4 to TRBJ2-1; D gene ambiguous. Germline values: CDR1 SGHNT, CDR2 YYREEE (reference sequence). This CDR3 has 13 amino acids. V was pared by 5 bases and J by 2 bases, with 8 bases between. In DNA, the CDR3 is TGTGCCAGCAGGAGTGACACCTACAATGAGCAGTTCTTC. Translation gives CASRSDTYNEQFF.

This chain uses TRBV19 with TRBJ1-1; 11 nucleotides agree with TRBD1. The CDR3 consists of 17 residues. The germline V gene has CDR1 LNHDA and CDR2 SQIVND (reference sequence). J was trimmed by 0 bases and V by 9 bases; bases with no gene match: 12. For the CDR3, the DNA is TGTGCCAGCCTCCTCCGGGACAGGGGGAGGGTGAACACTGAAGCTTTCTTT. The encoded protein is CASLLRDRGRVNTEAFF.